What follows are 16 T cell receptor beta chains derived from one specimen sequenced in a study of T cell repertoires and HLA-DP antigens. The protocol was immunoSEQ multiplex PCR, while the TCRdb copy is restricted to in-frame clones and leaves out a portion. The sample has roughly 120,000 clones, 85% to 95% seen once; the top ten hold 0.25% to 0.3%. No antigens are known for them. Material for sequencing was CD4+ T cells from PBMCs. The receptors originated from a woman aged 18-29 years in good health and CMV-seronegative.

The chain is built from TRBV18 and TRBJ1-4; D ambiguous. Germline-derived CDR1 and CDR2 are KGHSH and LQKENI. Trimming cost V 6 bases and J 4 bases, with 6 bases left between them. This CDR3 is built from 12 residues. CDR3 DNA sequence: TGTGCCAGCTCGGTCGATAATGAAAAACTGTTTTTT. Translated: CASSVDNEKLFF.

The V call is TRBV9, the J call TRBJ2-7, with 10 bases fitting TRBD2. V lost 4 bases to trimming and J lost 2 bases; unmatched junction nucleotides: 3. This CDR3 spans 14 amino acids. Germline CDR1 is SGDLS and CDR2 is YYNGEE. The CDR3 loop reads CASSPSGRAYEQYF. CDR3 DNA: TGTGCCAGCAGCCCGAGCGGGAGGGCCTACGAGCAGTACTTC. Variable domain in full (rest from reference TRBV9 and TRBJ2-7): DSGVTQTPKHLITATGQRVTLRCSPRSGDLSVYWYQQSLDQGLQFLIQYYNGEERAKGNILERFSAQQFPDLHSELNLSSLELGDSALYFCASSPSGRAYEQYFGPGTRLTVT.

The chain carries TRBV5-8 and TRBJ2-5; 7 bases align to TRBD2. CDR3 length: 11 amino acids. Germline CDR1 SGHTS, CDR2 YDEGEE. V gave up 6 bases and J gave up 7 bases; unmatched junction bases: 3. The CDR3 loop is CASTWGGTQYF. CDR3 DNA: TGTGCCAGCACCTGGGGGGGGACCCAGTACTTC.

A single count supports this clone. This rearrangement joins TRBV4-1 to TRBJ1-5, with D unresolved. Germline CDR1 and CDR2: MGHRA and YSYEKL. The CDR3 is 15 residues long. V shed 5 bases and J shed 0 bases, with 11 bases lying between them. The CDR3 is CASSVSEHSNQPQHF. As DNA, the CDR3 is TGCGCCAGCAGCGTCTCGGAGCATAGCAATCAGCCCCAGCATTTT.

DNA for the CDR3: TGTGCCAGCTCACCAACTCTGGGAAAGGACTCCTACGAGCAGTACTTC. This encodes CASSPTLGKDSYEQYF. The V and J genes are TRBV18 and TRBJ2-7; D uncertain. V lost 2 bases and J 0 bases, leaving 14 bases between the germline ends. The germline V gene encodes CDR1 KGHSH and CDR2 LQKENI. The CDR3 is 16 amino acids.

This clone was detected only once. The chain combines TRBV5-4 with TRBJ2-3; D remains unclear. The germline V gene encodes CDR1 SGHNT and CDR2 YYREEE (reference sequence). The CDR3 length is 13 residues. The V and J ends lost 2 bases and 6 bases respectively, with 10 bases between them. Here the CDR3 reads CASSFDTTDTQYF. As DNA, the CDR3 is TGTGCCAGCAGCTTTGACACGACGGATACGCAGTATTTT.

The rearrangement joins TRBV15 to TRBJ1-1, with D hard to call. V dropped 0 bases and J dropped 0 bases, with 11 bases sitting between them. The CDR3 has 16 amino acids. CDR1 and CDR2 from the germline V gene are LNHNV and YYDKDF (reference sequence). The CDR3 sequence is CATSRDPLGMNTEAFF. In DNA form, the CDR3 reads TGTGCCACCAGCAGAGATCCCCTGGGCATGAACACTGAAGCTTTCTTT.

The chain joins TRBV15 to TRBJ1-1; D not resolved. The CDR3 totals 11 residues. Germline V gives CDR1 LNHNV, CDR2 YYDKDF (reference sequence). Trimming cost V 0 bases and J 13 bases, with 9 bases left between them. In DNA, the CDR3 is TGTGCCACCAGCAGAGAGGACGTAGTTTTCTTT. This gives the protein CATSREDVVFF.

This clone was seen just once. This chain connects TRBV16 to TRBJ2-7; 11 nucleotides align to TRBD1. Per germline, CDR1 KGHSY and CDR2 FQNENV. Losses at the gene ends were 2 bases for V and 6 bases for J; bases not matched to a gene: 3. CDR3 length: 14 amino acids. The CDR3 nucleotides are TGTGCCAGCAGCCAACAGGGACAGGGGGGCGAGCAGTACGTC. Its protein is CASSQQGQGGEQYV.

The V gene is TRBV14, the J gene TRBJ2-7, with 9 positions matching TRBD1. Germline CDR1 and CDR2: SGHDN and FVKESK. The CDR3 spans 16 residues. The trim removed 4 bases at V and 0 bases at J, leaving 7 bases unmatched. The CDR3, as DNA: TGTGCCAGCAGCCCTCCGGGGACAGGGCACTCCTACGAGCAGTACTTC. This translates into CASSPPGTGHSYEQYF.

The V gene is TRBV14, the J gene TRBJ2-2; no clear D gene. Germline-derived CDR1 and CDR2 are SGHDN and FVKESK. V dropped 1 base and J dropped 5 bases, with 8 bases sitting between them. The CDR3 covers 14 residues. The CDR3 sequence is CASSQGPRTGELFF. CDR3 sequence (DNA): TGTGCCAGCAGCCAAGGCCCACGGACCGGGGAGCTGTTTTTT.

The CDR3, as DNA: TGTGCCAGCAGCTTAATGGGACAGTCCGGCGGACCCCTCCACTTT. Protein: CASSLMGQSGGPLHF. The V call is TRBV7-2, the J call TRBJ1-6; TRBD1 matches 7 bases. J was trimmed by 12 bases and V by 2 bases; bases with no gene match: 10. The V gene's germline CDR1 is SGHTA and CDR2 FQGNSA. The CDR3 covers 15 residues. The whole variable domain, filled in from reference TRBV7-2 and TRBJ1-6, reads GAGVSQSPSNKVTEKGKDVELRCDPISGHTALYWYRQSLGQGLEFLIYFQGNSAPDKSGLPSDRFSAERTGGSVSTLTIQRTQQEDSAVYLCASSLMGQSGGPLHFGNGTRLTVT.

The V call is TRBV19, the J call TRBJ2-7, with D possibly being TRBD2 (5 bases). The V and J ends lost 4 bases and 2 bases respectively, with 12 bases between them. Per the germline V gene, CDR1 is LNHDA and CDR2 is SQIVND (reference sequence). The CDR3 extends over 14 amino acids. The CDR3 DNA follows: TGTGCCAGTAGTACAGGCAGCGGTACCTACGAGCAGTACTTC. Amino acids: CASSTGSGTYEQYF.

The chain combines TRBV12-5 with TRBJ2-5; 7 bases map to TRBD2. Trimming took 5 bases from V and 4 from J; bases not matched to a gene: 7. The germline gives CDR1 LGHNT, CDR2 FRNRAP. This CDR3 is 14 amino acids long. CDR3 protein: CASGVRDYRETQYF. CDR3 nucleotide sequence: TGTGCTAGTGGTGTTCGGGACTATCGAGAGACCCAGTACTTC.

This chain links TRBV25-1 with TRBJ1-1; 7 bases map to TRBD1. J was trimmed by 1 base and V by 4 bases; bases with no gene match: 6. The CDR3 is 15 amino acids. Germline V gene data show CDR1 as MGHDK and CDR2 as SYGVNS. The CDR3 reads CASSGRQGSNTEAFF. The CDR3 DNA reads TGTGCCAGCAGTGGTAGACAGGGATCGAACACTGAAGCTTTCTTT.

The chain joins TRBV5-4 to TRBJ1-6; 7 bases align to TRBD1. Trimming took 4 bases from V and 5 from J; bases not matched to a gene: 9. CDR3 length: 16 residues. Germline V lookup: CDR1 SGHNT, CDR2 YYREEE (reference sequence). Here the CDR3 reads CASSAGQPMDNSPLHF. For the CDR3, the DNA is TGTGCCAGCAGCGCGGGACAGCCTATGGATAATTCACCCCTCCACTTT.